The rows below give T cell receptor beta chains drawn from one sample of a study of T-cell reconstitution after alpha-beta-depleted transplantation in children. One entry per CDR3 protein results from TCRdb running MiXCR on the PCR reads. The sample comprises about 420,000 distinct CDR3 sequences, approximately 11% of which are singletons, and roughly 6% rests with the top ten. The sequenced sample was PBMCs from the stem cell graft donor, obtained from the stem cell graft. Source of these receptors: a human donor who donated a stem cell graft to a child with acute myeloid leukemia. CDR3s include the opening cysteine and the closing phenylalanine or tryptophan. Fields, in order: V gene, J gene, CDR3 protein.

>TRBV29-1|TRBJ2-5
CSAFRQEETQYF
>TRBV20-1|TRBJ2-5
CSWSRGETQYF
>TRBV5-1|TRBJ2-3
CASSYTTGAADTQYF
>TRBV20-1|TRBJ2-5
CSASYGGETQYF
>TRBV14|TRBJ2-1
CASSLPAGRGKNEQFF
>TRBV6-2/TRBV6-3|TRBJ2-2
CASSHSELAGVTGELFF
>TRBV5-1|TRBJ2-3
CASSLVQTSTDTQYF
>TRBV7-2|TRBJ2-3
CASSFPDTQYF
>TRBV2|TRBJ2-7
CASSPQRYSYEQYF
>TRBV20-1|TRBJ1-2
CSARDPSKTLSGYTF
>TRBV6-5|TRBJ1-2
CASRAPTGGYTF
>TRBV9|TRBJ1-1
CASSVEDWGGTEAFF
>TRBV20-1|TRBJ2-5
CSGVSASGGLTQYF
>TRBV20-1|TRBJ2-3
CSARADRITDTQYF
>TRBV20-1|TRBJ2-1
CSASPDSYNEQFF
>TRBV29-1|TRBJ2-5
CSGGRETETQYF
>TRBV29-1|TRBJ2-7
CSVDGPGDEYEQYF
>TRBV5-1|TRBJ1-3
CASSAAWGSSGNTIYF
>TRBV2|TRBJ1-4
CASSEYQGASEKLFF
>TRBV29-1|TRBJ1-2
CSVEGQGFGYTF
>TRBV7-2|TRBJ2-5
CASSLVASGTWETQYF
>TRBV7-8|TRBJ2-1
CASSLEGFLAGNYNEQFF
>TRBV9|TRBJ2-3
CASSALAASVDTQYF
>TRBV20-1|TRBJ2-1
CSALRSGYNEQFF
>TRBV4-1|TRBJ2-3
CASSQDWGVGGRRSTDTQYF
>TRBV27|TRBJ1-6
CASSYGGTVLSPLHF
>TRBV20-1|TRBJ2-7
CSARDRDLEQYF
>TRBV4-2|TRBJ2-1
CASSQTGTSGNNEQFF
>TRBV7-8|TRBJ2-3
CASSRTVSIFDGTDTQYF
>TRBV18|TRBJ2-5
CASSSRLAGGPETQYF
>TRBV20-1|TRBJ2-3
CSAAGTSDPTGAQYF
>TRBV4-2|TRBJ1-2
CASSPARDRFNYGYTF
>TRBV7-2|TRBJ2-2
CASSFANTGELFF
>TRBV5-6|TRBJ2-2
CASNRGRAGELFF
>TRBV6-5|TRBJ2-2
CASSYSQKSGELFF
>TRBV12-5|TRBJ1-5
CASGLVSSQPQHF
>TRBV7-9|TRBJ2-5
CASSRGQGQDLETQYF